This entry concerns a single T cell receptor (beta chain). Regarding time point: pretreatment peripheral blood. Between the trimmed V and J ends, which lost 5 bases and 5 bases, there was a span of 21 bases. CDR1 SEHNR and CDR2 FQNEAQ come from the germline V gene (reference sequence). The CDR3 is 16 amino acids. These data are taken from a study of PD-L1 blockade in urothelial cancer. Measured with immunoSEQ multiplex PCR; TCRdb has only the in-frame clones, and not every one. The table lists roughly 50,000 clones, approximately 85% of them singletons. The origin of this receptor is a man in his 70s with urothelial cancer. This specimen consisted of PBMCs, obtained around atezolizumab (anti-PD-L1) treatment. The V gene is TRBV7-9, the J gene TRBJ1-2, with D perhaps matching TRBD1 (5 bases). CDR3 DNA: TGTGCCAGCAGCGAAGGGCAGGGAAGAATAGAGTATGGCTACACCTTC. It is translated as CASSEGQGRIEYGYTF.